This T cell receptor (beta chain) was recorded in a study of shared clonotypes between healthy human individuals. Sorted-subset replicate PCRs used about 0.2 ug DNA, roughly 28,000 T cell genomes. Clones were read by immunoSEQ multiplex PCR, and TCRdb kept only the in-frame ones, dropping some. This sample has about 2 million clones, with 85% to 95% found just once. The CDR3 is 16 amino acids. Germline V CDR1 and CDR2: GTSNPN, SVGIG (reference sequence). Positive CCR7 selection of CD45RO-negative cells yielded the naive CD8 cells, and terminally differentiated effector memory CD45RA+ cells were excluded.

Sequenced input: naive CD8+ T cells sorted from blood. The chain joins TRBV30 to TRBJ2-5, with 13 bases lining up with TRBD2. The J call is in doubt because the DNA end fits TRBJ2-7 better. This clonotype was sampled from a man younger than 35 in good health. CDR3 loop: CAWSPGLAGYPYEQYF. The CDR3, as DNA: TGTGCCTGGTCTCCGGGACTAGCGGGATACCCCTACGAGCAGTACTTC.